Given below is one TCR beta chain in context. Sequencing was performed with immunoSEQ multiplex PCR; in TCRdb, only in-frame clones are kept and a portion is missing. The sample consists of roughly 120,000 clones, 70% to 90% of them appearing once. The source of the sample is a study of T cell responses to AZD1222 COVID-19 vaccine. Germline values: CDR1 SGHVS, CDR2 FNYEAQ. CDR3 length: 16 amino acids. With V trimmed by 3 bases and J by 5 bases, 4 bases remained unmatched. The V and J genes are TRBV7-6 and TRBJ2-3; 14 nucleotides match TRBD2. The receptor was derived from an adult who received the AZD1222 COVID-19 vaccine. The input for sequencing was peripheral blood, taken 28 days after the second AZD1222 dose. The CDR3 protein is CASSFGGLAGGDTQYF. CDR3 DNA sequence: TGTGCCAGCAGCTTCGGAGGACTAGCGGGAGGAGATACGCAGTATTTT.